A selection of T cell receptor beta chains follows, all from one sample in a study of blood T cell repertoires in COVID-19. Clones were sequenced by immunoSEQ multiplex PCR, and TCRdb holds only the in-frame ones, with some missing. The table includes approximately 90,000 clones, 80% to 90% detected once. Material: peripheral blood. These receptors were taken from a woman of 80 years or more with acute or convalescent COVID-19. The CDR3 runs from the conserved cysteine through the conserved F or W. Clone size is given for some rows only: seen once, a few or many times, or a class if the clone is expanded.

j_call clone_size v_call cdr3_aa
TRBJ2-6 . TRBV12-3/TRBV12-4 CATSSGANVLTF
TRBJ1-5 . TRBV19 CASNEWTGGSQPQHF
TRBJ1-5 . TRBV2 CASSDIGQGVGSNQPQHF
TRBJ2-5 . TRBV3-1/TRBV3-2 CASSDESTGGETQYF
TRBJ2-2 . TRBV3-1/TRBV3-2 CASSARTSGSNTGELFF
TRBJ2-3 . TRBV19 CASTPRTDTQYF
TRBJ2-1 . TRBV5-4 CASSGQDEQFF
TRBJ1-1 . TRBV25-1 CASSDAPRNTEAFF
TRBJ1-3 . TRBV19 CASSEVSGNTIYF
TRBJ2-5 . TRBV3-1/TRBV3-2 CASSLTRSGTQYF
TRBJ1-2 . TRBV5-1 CASSGGSPNYGYTF
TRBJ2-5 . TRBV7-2 CASSLLGQGSQYF
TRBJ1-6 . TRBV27 CASSLSDIRGNSPLHF
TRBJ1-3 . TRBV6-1 CASSDTGQLRGNTIYF
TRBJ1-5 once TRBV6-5 CASSLDRSNQPQHF
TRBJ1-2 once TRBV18 CASYPGQAPNGYTF
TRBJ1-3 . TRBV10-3 CAIRSSGNTIYF
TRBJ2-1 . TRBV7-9 CASSLALGGGDNEQFF
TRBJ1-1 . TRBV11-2 CASAEGGHTEAFF
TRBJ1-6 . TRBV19 CACGDGQINNSPLHF
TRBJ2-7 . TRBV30 CAWSDPGQFYEQYF
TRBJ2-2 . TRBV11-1 CASSLGTSGYTGELFF
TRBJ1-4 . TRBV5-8 CASSLRGTTNEKLFF
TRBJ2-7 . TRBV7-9 CASSFSAGYEQYF
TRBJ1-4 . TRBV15 CATSPRTGSNEKLFF
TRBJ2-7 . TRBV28 CASNIQGSSYEQYF
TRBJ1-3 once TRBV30 CAWSVGGTGGPGNTIYF
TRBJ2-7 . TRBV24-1 CATSDRPYEQYF
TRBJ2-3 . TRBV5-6 CASSQRSGGAEAQYF
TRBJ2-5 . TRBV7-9 CASSSDRGTETQYF
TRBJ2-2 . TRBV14 CASSQRAGDPNTGELFF
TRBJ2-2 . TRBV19 CASSNIAGGNTGELFF
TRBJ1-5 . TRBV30 CAWGTGYSNQPQHF
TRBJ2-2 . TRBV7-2 CASSSGYSNTGELFF
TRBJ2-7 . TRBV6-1 CASSNKRGGYEQYF
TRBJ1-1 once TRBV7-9 CASSGTGVGNTEAFF
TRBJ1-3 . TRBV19 CASSMGQLFSGNTIYF
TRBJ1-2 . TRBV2 CASRRQGNGYTF
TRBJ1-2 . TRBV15 CATSREQGTGGYTF
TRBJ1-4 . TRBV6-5 CASGDRVPNEKLFF
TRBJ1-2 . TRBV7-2 CASSLVTTGPPGYTF
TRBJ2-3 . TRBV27 CASSLNSGADTQYF
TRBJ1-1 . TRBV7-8 CASSLESVNTEAFF
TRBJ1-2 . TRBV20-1 CSASSSGYTF
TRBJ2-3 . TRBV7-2 CASSLPAGGTDTQYF
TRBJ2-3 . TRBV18 CASSPETDTQYF
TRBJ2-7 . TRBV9 CASSAGGGTPYEQYF
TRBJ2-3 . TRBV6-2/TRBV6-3 CASSYVAGGKDTQYF
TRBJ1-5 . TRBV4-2 CASSQEVKGNQPQHF